The 12 T cell receptor beta chains presented below share a single source sample, sequenced in a study of cytomegalovirus exposure and HLA in healthy donors. The primer mix had 60 Vbeta and 13 Jbeta primers. Only in-frame clones appear in the TCRdb table, and some are missing; sequencing was by immunoSEQ multiplex PCR. This sample carries more than 95,000 clones, approximately 69% of them seen once, and the ten largest clones take more than 2.5%. Sequences were obtained from PBMCs. The receptors were sampled from a man in his thirties or forties in good health and CMV-seronegative.

This clone was detected only a few times. The V call is TRBV6-5, the J call TRBJ2-7, with 7 bases lining up with TRBD1. Germline trimming cut 6 bases from V and 5 bases from J; bases unmatched to any gene: 7. Germline CDR1 MNHEY, CDR2 SVGAGI. This CDR3 has 13 residues. The CDR3 spells CASRPDRDHEQYF. The DNA of the CDR3 is TGTGCCAGCAGGCCAGACAGGGATCACGAGCAGTACTTC.

The chain employs TRBV30 and TRBJ1-3; D is undetermined. Trimming cost V 1 base and J 0 bases, with 7 bases left between them. From germline, CDR1 is GTSNPN and CDR2 SVGIG (reference sequence). The CDR3 length is 14 residues. CDR3 sequence reads: CAWSGLSSGNTIYF. The CDR3 bases are TGTGCCTGGAGTGGCCTGAGCTCTGGAAACACCATATATTTT.

This clone was detected only once. The V gene is TRBV28, the J gene TRBJ1-2; TRBD1 matches at 10 bases. V was pared by 5 bases and J by 8 bases, with 11 bases of the junction left unmatched. Germline lookup yields CDR1 MDHEN and CDR2 SYDVKM. The CDR3 spans 15 residues. As DNA, the CDR3 is TGTGCCAGCAGTCTCCTCCCGGGACAGGGGCTCGGCTACACCTTC. Amino acid sequence: CASSLLPGQGLGYTF.

The chain links TRBV29-1 to TRBJ2-3; D is ambiguous. The CDR3 runs to 12 residues. The V gene lost 3 bases and the J gene lost 8 bases, with 12 bases spanning the gap. In germline, CDR1 is SQVTM, CDR2 ANQGSEA. The CDR3 DNA reads TGCAGCGTTGACCTAGGCCCTATTACGCAGTATTTT. This translates into CSVDLGPITQYF.

This clone was found a few times. This CDR3 is CASSQDVGGRGYTF. DNA for the CDR3: TGTGCCAGCAGCCAAGATGTAGGGGGCCGTGGCTACACCTTC. This chain links TRBV4-2 with TRBJ1-2; 7 bases map to TRBD1. The CDR3 consists of 14 residues. Germline V gene lookup returns CDR1 LGHNA and CDR2 YNFKEQ. V lost 0 bases, J lost 7 bases, and 5 bases stayed unmatched.

Remarks on this clone: Other DNA variants within this sample encode the same CDR3. The V and J genes are TRBV2 and TRBJ1-5; 7 bases line up with TRBD1. V dropped 6 bases and J dropped 6; count of bases not matched to a gene: 8. This CDR3 region has 14 residues. Germline-derived CDR1 and CDR2 are SNHLY and FYNNEI. CDR3 residues: CASSDRQGGQPQHF. CDR3 nucleotides: TGTGCCAGCAGCGATCGGCAGGGGGGTCAGCCCCAGCATTTT. The whole variable domain, remainder taken from reference TRBV2 and TRBJ1-5, is EPEVTQTPSHQVTQMGQEVILRCVPISNHLYFYWYRQILGQKVEFLVSFYNNEISEKSEIFDDQFSVERPDGSNFTLKIRSTKLEDSAMYFCASSDRQGGQPQHFGDGTRLSIL.

As concerns this clone: This sample also contains other DNA sequences that code for the same CDR3. The genes are TRBV19 and TRBJ1-2, with 9 bases fitting TRBD1. Germline CDR1 and CDR2: LNHDA and SQIVND (reference sequence). This CDR3 is 17 amino acids long. V lost 4 bases, J lost 3 bases, and 12 bases stayed unmatched. The CDR3 loop is CASSSSQTGGSHYGYTF. CDR3 coding DNA: TGTGCCAGTAGTAGCTCTCAGACAGGGGGATCTCACTATGGCTACACCTTC.

The V and J genes are TRBV7-9 and TRBJ1-5; 10 bases align to TRBD1. Per germline, CDR1 SEHNR and CDR2 FQNEAQ (reference sequence). V trimming: 6 bases; J trimming: 13 bases; junction bases outside the gene matches: 9. The CDR3 is 13 amino acids. This CDR3 reads CASSADRGLRQHF. The CDR3 DNA reads as TGTGCCAGCAGTGCCGACAGGGGGCTGAGACAGCATTTT.

The V and J genes are TRBV30 and TRBJ1-3; D is possibly TRBD1 (5 bases). Germline CDR1 reads GTSNPN; CDR2 reads SVGIG (reference sequence). V lost 5 bases and J lost 0, with 11 bases in between. The CDR3 covers 14 residues. The CDR3 DNA reads as TGTGCCTGGGGCCGGGACTCCTCTGGAAACACCATATATTTT. It yields the protein CAWGRDSSGNTIYF.

V gene TRBV29-1 combines with J gene TRBJ1-3; possible D gene TRBD1, 5 bases. There are 14 residues in the CDR3. Germline V gives CDR1 SQVTM, CDR2 ANQGSEA. V lost 6 bases, J lost 1 base, and 13 bases lay in between. The CDR3 bases are TGCAGCGTCGGGGGTTGGGGGTCTGGAAACACCATATATTTT. Its protein is CSVGGWGSGNTIYF.

The J gene is TRBJ2-5, the V gene TRBV2; TRBD1 matches 7 bases. Trimming cost V 8 bases and J 5 bases; bases outside gene matches: 11. The CDR3 contains 14 residues. The germline V gene encodes CDR1 SNHLY and CDR2 FYNNEI. The CDR3 region is CASLGQVGQETQYF. The DNA for the CDR3 is TGTGCCAGCCTAGGACAGGTAGGACAGGAGACCCAGTACTTC. The full variable domain, with the rest looked up from reference TRBV2 and TRBJ2-5, is EPEVTQTPSHQVTQMGQEVILRCVPISNHLYFYWYRQILGQKVEFLVSFYNNEISEKSEIFDDQFSVERPDGSNFTLKIRSTKLEDSAMYFCASLGQVGQETQYFGPGTRLLVL.

The chain recombines TRBV5-7 with TRBJ2-7; 9 nucleotides line up with TRBD1. TRBV5-7 is recorded as an ORF, its role being uncertain. The CDR3 runs to 14 residues. V was pared by 3 bases and J by 4 bases, with 5 bases of the junction left unmatched. The CDR3 DNA follows: TGTGCCAGCAGCTCACGACAGGGGGGATACGAGCAGTACTTC. Encoded protein: CASSSRQGGYEQYF.